What follows are 15 T cell receptor beta chains derived from one specimen sequenced in a study of blood T cell repertoires in COVID-19. TCRdb's copy holds only in-frame clones and misses some; the assay was immunoSEQ multiplex PCR. The sample holds under 300,000 clones; 65% to 90% are singletons and the top ten take 4.9%. Sample: peripheral blood. The receptors shown here come from an elderly woman with active or convalescent COVID-19.

In DNA form, the CDR3 reads TGCGCCAGCAGCCTAGGGACATCAGGCGATGGCTACACCTTC. This codes for CASSLGTSGDGYTF. The rearrangement joins TRBV5-1 to TRBJ1-2; TRBD1 might be the D (6 bases). V gave up 4 bases and J gave up 6 bases, with 16 bases separating them. From germline, CDR1 is SGHRS and CDR2 YFSETQ. The CDR3 length is 14 residues.

This rearrangement joins TRBV19 to TRBJ2-7; D not certain. The CDR3 is 14 residues long. Germline V lookup: CDR1 LNHDA, CDR2 SQIVND (reference sequence). The ends were cut back, 3 bases at V and 2 bases at J, with 11 bases in the middle. DNA for the CDR3: TGTGCCAGTAGTATGACCGGAGAGACCTACGAGCAGTACTTC. It yields the protein CASSMTGETYEQYF.

The chain links TRBV19 to TRBJ1-4, with 9 bases lining up with TRBD1. This CDR3 is built from 14 residues. CDR1 LNHDA and CDR2 SQIVND come from the germline V gene (reference sequence). Germline trimming cut 3 bases from V and 5 bases from J; bases unmatched to any gene: 1. This CDR3 is CASSMGTGNEKLFF. The DNA for the CDR3 is TGTGCCAGTAGTATGGGGACAGGGAATGAAAAACTGTTTTTT.

V and J are TRBV19 and TRBJ2-7, with TRBD2 matching over 7 bases. Germline lookup yields CDR1 LNHDA and CDR2 SQIVND (reference sequence). The V gene end was trimmed by 3 bases and the J gene end by 6 bases; junction bases not matched to a gene: 11. The CDR3 has 15 residues. The CDR3 DNA sequence: TGTGCCAGTAGTATCAGTGGGAGGGGTTCTTCCGAGCAGTACTTC. It yields the protein CASSISGRGSSEQYF.

The V call is TRBV7-9, the J call TRBJ1-3; D might be TRBD1 (5 bases). This CDR3 is built from 15 residues. The germline V gene has CDR1 SEHNR and CDR2 FQNEAQ (reference sequence). V dropped 1 base and J dropped 4 bases, with 11 bases sitting between them. The chain's CDR3 is CASSLGGAYGNTIYF. CDR3 sequence (DNA): TGTGCCAGCAGCTTAGGGGGCGCGTACGGAAACACCATATATTTT.

The CDR3 here is CASSLVGAGTGNTIYF. In nucleotides, the CDR3 is TGTGCCAGCAGCTTAGTAGGGGCAGGGACTGGAAACACCATATATTTT. The rearrangement uses TRBV7-2 and TRBJ1-3; tentatively, D is TRBD1 (5 bases). CDR1 is SGHTA and CDR2 is FQGNSA in the germline V gene. CDR3 size: 16 residues. V was trimmed by 1 base and J by 2 bases, leaving 12 bases between them.

V usage is TRBV4-1 and J usage is TRBJ1-5; a possible D gene is TRBD1 (6 bases). Germline assignment: CDR1 MGHRA and CDR2 YSYEKL. There are 15 residues in the CDR3. The germline V and J ends were trimmed by 1 base and 1 base, with 8 bases remaining between them. CDR3 in DNA: TGCGCCAGCAGCCAAGTCAGGGGAAGCAATCAGCCCCAGCATTTT. This encodes CASSQVRGSNQPQHF.

The rearrangement uses TRBV5-6 and TRBJ2-1; TRBD2 agrees at 7 bases. Per the germline V gene, CDR1 is SGHDT and CDR2 is YYEEEE. The length of the CDR3 is 15 residues. V gave up 0 bases and J gave up 4 bases; unmatched junction bases: 4. CDR3 nucleotide sequence: TGTGCCAGCAGCTTGGTCTGGGGGGGATACAATGAGCAGTTCTTC. It specifies CASSLVWGGYNEQFF.

V gene TRBV19 combines with J gene TRBJ1-1, with D unclear. The CDR3 sequence is 13 residues long. The V end was cut by 4 bases, the J end by 4 bases, with 10 bases between. The germline V gene has CDR1 LNHDA and CDR2 SQIVND (reference sequence). CDR3 bases: TGTGCCAGTAGTAACATTGAGGGCACTGAAGCTTTCTTT. Protein sequence: CASSNIEGTEAFF.

This chain joins TRBV6-5 and TRBJ1-1; D unresolved. Trimming cost V 0 bases and J 1 base, with 9 bases left between them. Germline CDR1 reads MNHEY; CDR2 reads SVGAGI. The length of the CDR3 is 15 residues. The DNA of the CDR3 is TGTGCCAGCAGTTACTCGGCGGACTCGAACACTGAAGCTTTCTTT. It yields the protein CASSYSADSNTEAFF.

The chain employs TRBV29-1 and TRBJ1-1; weak D call: TRBD1 (5 bases). V lost 4 bases to trimming and J lost 4 bases, with 13 bases between them. This CDR3 is built from 13 residues. Germline CDR1 and CDR2: SQVTM and ANQGSEA. CDR3 sequence: CSVVREARTEAFF. The CDR3 nucleotides are TGCAGCGTTGTCAGGGAGGCCCGCACTGAAGCTTTCTTT.

The rearrangement uses TRBV18 and TRBJ1-1; tentatively, D is TRBD1 (6 bases). Germline CDR1 and CDR2: KGHSH and LQKENI. The CDR3 is made up of 14 amino acids. The V end was cut by 2 bases, the J end by 5 bases, with 12 bases between. The CDR3 spells CASSPRTAITEAFF. The CDR3 DNA reads TGTGCCAGCTCACCAAGGACAGCTATTACTGAAGCTTTCTTT.

This clone was observed a single time. The V call is TRBV10-3, the J call TRBJ2-5, with 10 positions matching TRBD2. This CDR3 contains 16 residues. The junction had 10 bases not matched to a gene; V was cut back by 2 bases and J by 7 bases. The germline V gene encodes CDR1 ENHRY and CDR2 SYGVKD. The CDR3 DNA reads as TGTGCCATCAGTGAGGGGACTAGCGACCTAGGTGGGACCCAGTACTTC. It encodes CAISEGTSDLGGTQYF.

The sample holds a few counts of this clone. This rearrangement joins TRBV7-9 to TRBJ1-1; 10 bases match TRBD1. Per germline, CDR1 SEHNR and CDR2 FQNEAQ (reference sequence). With V trimmed by 5 bases and J by 6 bases, 12 bases remained unmatched. The CDR3 has 16 amino acids. The CDR3 DNA sequence: TGTGCCAGCAGCCACCGGACAGGGGGAGGATCCGCTGAAGCTTTCTTT. The encoded protein is CASSHRTGGGSAEAFF.

The rearrangement uses TRBV7-2 and TRBJ1-2; tentative D call: TRBD1 (5 bases). Per germline, CDR1 SGHTA and CDR2 FQGNSA. V lost 3 bases, J lost 8 bases, and 16 bases lay in between. The CDR3 has 14 residues. CDR3 protein: CASSFGQGSAGYTF. The CDR3 DNA is TGTGCCAGCAGCTTTGGTCAGGGATCGGCGGGCTACACCTTC.